The next 8 T cell receptor beta chains were all read from a single sample in a study of T cell changes during pregnancy in multiple sclerosis. Measured with immunoSEQ multiplex PCR; TCRdb has only the in-frame clones, and not every one. This sample carries roughly 25,000 clones, 75% to 90% of them seen once, and the ten largest clones take roughly 17%. The sample here was CD8+ T cells from peripheral blood mononuclear cells, taken in the second trimester of pregnancy. The receptor set was obtained from a female donor with multiple sclerosis, enrolled in a pregnancy study.

This clone was picked up many times. The gene calls are TRBV5-1 and TRBJ2-3; 8 bases agree with TRBD2. In germline, CDR1 is SGHRS, CDR2 YFSETQ. The junction had 12 bases not matched to a gene; V was cut back by 1 base and J by 5 bases. The CDR3 is 17 residues long. In nucleotides, the CDR3 is TGCGCCAGCAGCTTGTTCGTTGGTCGGGAGGGTGAAGATACGCAGTATTTT. This codes for CASSLFVGREGEDTQYF.

This clone was counted a single time. This sequence joins TRBV28 and TRBJ2-3; D is perhaps TRBD1 (6 bases). Germline assignment: CDR1 MDHEN and CDR2 SYDVKM. V lost 7 bases and J lost 1, with 15 bases in between. The length of the CDR3 is 15 residues. CDR3 region: CASTPGQLRTDTQYF. Written as DNA, the CDR3 is TGTGCCAGCACTCCGGGACAACTTCGCACAGATACGCAGTATTTT.

This rearrangement joins TRBV6-5 to TRBJ2-5; a possible D gene is TRBD2 (5 bases). The CDR3 is 15 amino acids. V gave up 5 bases and J gave up 2 bases, with 15 bases separating them. Germline V CDR1 and CDR2: MNHEY, SVGAGI. CDR3 sequence reads: CASSAGVVGQETQYF. The CDR3 DNA follows: TGTGCCAGCAGTGCCGGGGTAGTCGGGCAAGAGACCCAGTACTTC.

A word on this clone: Relative to the germline gene, one junction end is altered; a read error may explain this. CDR3 sequence (DNA): TGTGCTAGCACCCCGGGGGGGTCCCCCACAGATACGCAGTATTTT. It translates to CASTPGGSPTDTQYF. The chain carries TRBV7-7 and TRBJ2-3, with TRBD2 matching 8 bases. The CDR3 is 15 amino acids. CDR1 is SSHAT and CDR2 is FNYEAQ in the germline V gene (reference sequence).

The rearrangement links TRBV19 to TRBJ2-7, with 13 bases identical to TRBD2. The CDR3 sequence is 18 residues long. Trimming cost V 4 bases and J 7 bases; bases outside gene matches: 16. Looked up from germline, CDR1 is LNHDA and CDR2 is SQIVND (reference sequence). CDR3 residues: CASSTLRRLAGGAREQYF. The DNA of the CDR3 is TGTGCCAGTAGTACCCTCCGTAGACTAGCGGGAGGCGCCAGGGAGCAGTACTTC.

The chain links TRBV5-4 to TRBJ1-2, with unresolved D. Trimming pared 3 bases from V and 2 bases from J, leaving 14 bases between. Germline assignment: CDR1 SGHNT and CDR2 YYREEE (reference sequence). This CDR3 spans 15 amino acids. CDR3 region: CASSSTYYLNYGYTF. In DNA, the CDR3 is TGTGCCAGCAGCTCTACGTATTACTTAAACTATGGCTACACCTTC.

The gene calls are TRBV19 and TRBJ2-3; D not certain. Germline assignment: CDR1 LNHDA and CDR2 SQIVND (reference sequence). The CDR3 length is 14 residues. With 5 bases removed from V and 4 bases from J, the gap between germline ends came to 13 bases. This CDR3 reads CASSDGSTADTQYF. The CDR3 DNA is TGTGCCAGTAGTGACGGCAGTACAGCAGATACGCAGTATTTT.

The rearrangement uses TRBV29-1 and TRBJ2-2; 14 positions match TRBD2. The CDR3 has 15 amino acids. V lost 7 bases to trimming and J lost 3 bases; unmatched junction nucleotides: 4. Per germline, CDR1 SQVTM and CDR2 ANQGSEA. CDR3 protein: CSGRTSGRYTGELFF. The CDR3 coding sequence is TGCAGCGGCCGGACTAGCGGGAGGTACACCGGGGAGCTGTTTTTT.